What follows describes a single T cell receptor (beta chain). What this receptor recognizes is not known. No per-base quality is available; no much larger clone lies one base away. All donors were healthy Caucasians. The twin cohort consisted of three pairs of female monozygotic twins, all aged 18 to 29 years. Miltenyi CD45RO+ enrichment and human naive T-cell isolation kits were used to isolate memory (CD45RO+) and naive T cells from PBMC. This record comes from a study of identical twins listed by TCRdb under 2016. At the level of the whole study: The study deep-sequenced TCR alpha and beta repertoires from monozygotic twins, unrelated adults of various ages and cord blood to test whether fetal clonotypes persist. To rule out contamination, the twin experiments were replicated at different times with different library preparation protocols.

The CDR3 runs 15 residues from the cysteine to the phenylalanine. Kept here is only the CDR3 DNA, which spans 45 bases and is read in frame from base 1. Cut back by 6 bases and 0 bases, the V and J ends lie 12 bases apart. Looking up the germline V gene (reference sequence) yields CDR1 GTSNPN and CDR2 SVGIG. The protocol used for the library was 5' RACE. The instrument given in TCRdb is Illumina HiSeq 2000. Template switching added a universal primer binding site, and the final cDNA carried a unique molecular identifier that allowed TCR cDNA molecules to be counted accurately. Specific primers in the conserved constant-segment region were used to synthesize first-strand cDNA for TCR alpha and beta chains. To control for contamination, every cDNA library was double barcoded, receiving both a SMART-Mk sample barcode and Illumina barcodes. TruSeq adapter sequences and Illumina sample barcodes were added in two successive PCR steps. The TCR alpha and beta cDNA libraries were sequenced on the Illumina HiSeq platform using custom primers. The study's own analysis went as follows. Raw reads were processed with MiGEC to extract unique molecular identifiers, and MiXCR was used to determine CDR3 positions. For each individual, recombination models were inferred using an EM algorithm with the repgenHMM and IGoR tools. The analysis of shared clonotypes was done with the tcR package in R, with sharing normalized by the product of cloneset sizes. To study raw recombination without the effects of thymic and clonal selection, out-of-frame nonproductive sequences were analyzed. The public reads were run again by TCRdb, first through fastp at Q25 and then through MiXCR, and only productive beta chains were kept. Each entry is one CDR3 protein sequence, shown with its most common DNA and genes. The V and J calls and clone size are TCRdb's, not the authors'. This sample has about 220,000 distinct CDR3 sequences in its table, and about 7.5% of those were observed once. The biggest ten clones account for 1.9% of the sample.

Broader findings and caveats from the paper: The excess sharing between twins in beta out-of-frame sequences was weaker because fewer shared sequences reduced the signal-to-noise ratio. Compared with coincidental sharing between unrelated individuals, out-of-frame TCR alpha sequences shared between twins showed an excess of sequences with low generation probability. Abundant cord blood beta clonotypes had fewer insertions, young adult naive repertoires showed a similar but weaker trend, and memory repertoires showed no such trend. In monozygotic twins, out-of-frame TCR alpha sharing was systematically underestimated by recombination models, although the models agreed with sharing between unrelated individuals. Invariant T cells such as MAIT and iNKT could partly confound zero-insertion analyses, although diverse VJ usage argued against such confounding for most clonotypes. Because the same donors could not be followed over many years, the conclusions relied on cross-sectional statistical analysis.

The sample was also linked to a second study, of yellow fever vaccine responses in identical twins. The second paper states: The authors reported that the T cell response to vaccination in identical twins appeared partly convergent and partly personalized. Focusing on identical twins, the study followed the T cell clones that responded to the vaccine, and did so with precision.

The clonotype was recovered from a young woman in good health. The V and J segments used are TRBV30 and TRBJ1-6; the D region possibly corresponds to TRBD1 (6 bases align). The sequenced sample consisted of memory (CD45RO+) T cells sorted from blood. Per the publication, the cell subset or site label means: CD45RO+ enriched T cells. The CDR3 protein: CACHFRGSYNSPLHF. The nucleotides are TGTGCCTGCCACTTCAGGGGCTCCTATAATTCACCCCTCCACTTT.